This TCR beta chain comes out of a study of T-cell reconstitution after alpha-beta-depleted transplantation in children. Using unique molecular identifiers, the investigators prepared the TCRbeta library. Each CDR3 protein is one row after TCRdb ran MiXCR on the PCR reads. The sample has roughly 220,000 distinct CDR3 sequences, around 7.7% seen once; the top ten hold 35% to 40%. This clonotype has a count of ten or more. Germline V CDR1 and CDR2: MDHEN, SYDVKM. V gave up 6 bases and J gave up 7 bases, with 9 bases separating them. The CDR3 covers 12 residues. The rearrangement uses TRBV28 and TRBJ1-4; possibly TRBD1 for D (6 bases). This material consisted of PBMCs, mostly from graft donor cells, taken 360 days after TCRalphabeta/CD19-depleted stem cell transplant. This clonotype was obtained from a male patient between 2 and 9 years old who had a stem cell transplant for acute myeloid leukemia, so the T cells may come from the graft donor. The CDR3 sequence: CASSGTFEKLFF. The CDR3 DNA sequence: TGTGCCAGCAGCGGGACATTTGAAAAACTGTTTTTT.